These 20 T cell receptor beta chains came from one sample sequenced in a study of post-analysis software for immune sequencing data. Findings of the study overall: Elevated frequency relative to controls characterized several TRBV segments in patients, TRBV5-6, TRBV5-1 and TRBV20-1 among them.

Unique molecular identifiers tagged the TCR beta cDNA libraries. TCRdb reanalysed the PCR reads using MiXCR and keeps one entry per CDR3 protein. Found here are roughly 870,000 distinct CDR3 sequences, approximately 50% of them singletons; the top ten hold under 6%. Their antigen targets remain unknown. Sample: blood. These receptors all stem from a girl aged 5-17 years with multiple sclerosis.

In this sample, this clonotype turned up a few times. The V and J genes are TRBV29-1 and TRBJ2-5, with 8 bases identical to TRBD2. The DNA matches TRBJ2-7 better at its end, which makes the J call doubtful. Germline V gives CDR1 SQVTM, CDR2 ANQGSEA. The CDR3 sequence is 14 residues long. CDR3 nucleotides: TGCAGCGTTGTTTCCAGCGGGAGTAGGAACGAGCAGTACTTC. It yields the protein CSVVSSGSRNEQYF.

The rearrangement links TRBV7-2 to TRBJ2-7; TRBD2 matches 12 bases. J was trimmed by 3 bases and V by 3 bases; bases with no gene match: 12. The germline CDR1 and CDR2 sequences are SGHTA and FQGNSA. The CDR3 length is 18 residues. The CDR3 reads CASSLRTSGTEPFYEQYF. The CDR3 nucleotides are TGTGCCAGCAGCTTGAGGACTAGCGGGACAGAACCCTTCTACGAGCAGTACTTC.

This chain connects TRBV20-1 to TRBJ2-7, with 9 nucleotides matching TRBD1. This CDR3 has 17 residues. The germline V gene encodes CDR1 DFQATT and CDR2 SNEGSKA (reference sequence). The V and J ends lost 6 bases and 2 bases, in that order; junction bases with no gene match: 17. In DNA form, the CDR3 reads TGCAGTGCCTGGGGACGACTTCCGGGACAGGGAACCTACGAGCAGTACTTC. Amino acids: CSAWGRLPGQGTYEQYF.

This chain connects TRBV6-6 to TRBJ2-7; a possible D gene is TRBD1 (8 bases). V lost 6 bases and J lost 0, with 15 bases in between. This CDR3 region has 15 residues. Germline-derived CDR1 and CDR2 are MNHNY and SVGAGI (reference sequence). Written as DNA, the CDR3 is TGTGCCAGCAGCCAACAGGGGGGGAGCTCCTACGAGCAGTACTTC. Translation gives CASSQQGGSSYEQYF.

The J gene is TRBJ2-7, the V gene TRBV11-2; tentatively, D is TRBD1 (5 bases). The DNA end favors TRBJ2-5, so the J call may be wrong. Germline V gene lookup returns CDR1 SGHAT and CDR2 FQNNGV. This CDR3 region has 19 residues. The DNA for the CDR3 is TGTGCCAGCAGCTTAGTAGGAAGGTTGGGGCGGAGCCCTGAAGAGACCCAGTACTTC. This encodes CASSLVGRLGRSPEETQYF.

Only a few counts were recorded for this clonotype. The chain uses TRBV27 and TRBJ2-4, with D maybe TRBD2 (7 bases). The ends were cut back, 8 bases at V and 0 bases at J, with 11 bases in the middle. Germline assignment: CDR1 MNHEY and CDR2 SMNVEV (reference sequence). The CDR3 has 14 residues. The CDR3: CASGGGGAKNIQYF. The DNA for the CDR3 is TGTGCCAGCGGAGGGGGGGGAGCCAAAAACATTCAGTACTTC.

This clonotype has a single count. The rearrangement links TRBV7-8 to TRBJ1-1; D is perhaps TRBD1 (5 bases). CDR1 is SGHVS, CDR2 FQNEAQ, per germline. The V end lost 2 bases, the J end lost 11 bases, and 15 bases lay between the germline ends. This CDR3 is built from 13 residues. The CDR3 DNA follows: TGTGCCAGCAGCTTACTCGGATGGGGGGTGGCTTTCTTT. Translated: CASSLLGWGVAFF.

Only a few counts were recorded for this clonotype. The V gene is TRBV29-1, the J gene TRBJ2-7; 9 bases match TRBD1. The CDR3 contains 12 residues. Unmatched junction bases numbered 5, after V lost 6 bases and J lost 5 bases. Germline V lookup: CDR1 SQVTM, CDR2 ANQGSEA. CDR3 in amino acids: CSVLGTGNEQYF. The CDR3 coding sequence is TGCAGCGTCCTCGGGACAGGGAACGAGCAGTACTTC.

The V and J genes are TRBV7-9 and TRBJ1-1; 7 nucleotides line up with TRBD1. The ends lost 5 bases at V and 7 bases at J; junction bases unmatched: 4. The CDR3 is 12 residues long. Germline CDR1 reads SEHNR; CDR2 reads FQNEAQ (reference sequence). In DNA, the CDR3 is TGTGCCAGCAGCCTGGGACAGAGTGAAGCTTTCTTT. This codes for CASSLGQSEAFF.

The chain carries TRBV7-2 and TRBJ2-4; TRBD2 matches 7 bases. Judging by the DNA end, TRBJ2-7 fits better; the J call may be wrong. Per germline, CDR1 SGHTA and CDR2 FQGNSA. This CDR3 is built from 15 residues. The CDR3 protein is CASKYSGLVKDEQYF. The DNA for the CDR3 is TGTGCCAGCAAGTATAGCGGGCTCGTAAAGGACGAGCAGTACTTC.

This chain uses TRBV5-1 with TRBJ2-4; 9 bases fit TRBD2. The DNA matches TRBJ2-7 better at its end, which makes the J call doubtful. CDR1 is SGHRS and CDR2 is YFSETQ in the germline V gene. This CDR3 spans 14 amino acids. The CDR3 is CASVSAGGPGEQYF. The DNA of the CDR3 is TGCGCCAGCGTCTCGGCGGGAGGGCCGGGCGAGCAGTACTTC.

The chain links TRBV27 to TRBJ1-2; 7 nucleotides line up with TRBD1. Germline loops: CDR1 MNHEY, CDR2 SMNVEV (reference sequence). V trimming: 4 bases; J trimming: 6 bases; junction bases outside the gene matches: 5. This CDR3 is 13 amino acids long. The CDR3 protein is CASSSKGQNGYTF. DNA of the CDR3: TGTGCCAGCAGTTCCAAGGGACAGAATGGCTACACCTTC.

The chain's CDR3 is CSVDRARGGDNEQFF. The DNA of the CDR3 is TGCAGCGTTGATAGGGCTAGGGGGGGGGACAATGAGCAGTTCTTC. The chain couples TRBV29-1 to TRBJ2-1, with D possibly being TRBD2 (7 bases). Trimming took 3 bases from V and 5 from J, leaving 17 bases between them. Germline assignment: CDR1 SQVTM and CDR2 ANQGSEA. The CDR3 is 15 residues long.

This chain links TRBV6-5 with TRBJ2-3; D unclear. The germline V gene encodes CDR1 MNHEY and CDR2 SVGAGI. V dropped 9 bases and J dropped 9 bases, with 16 bases sitting between them. CDR3 length: 12 amino acids. CDR3 nucleotide sequence: TGTGCCAGTAATACGCCCGGTGGCACGCAGTATTTT. Translating gives CASNTPGGTQYF.

The sample holds a few counts of this clonotype. The chain has TRBV7-9 and TRBJ2-5; 9 bases map to TRBD1. The J call may be faulty, since TRBJ2-7 better matches the DNA end. Germline V gene sequence: CDR1 SEHNR, CDR2 FQNEAQ (reference sequence). The CDR3 sequence is 14 residues long. For the CDR3, the DNA is TGTGCCAGCAGCGAGCTGGGACAGGGCTACGAGCAGTACTTC. Its protein product is CASSELGQGYEQYF.

The CDR3 bases are TGTGCCAGCAGCCTAGACAGTTTAACCTTCTATGGCTACACCTTC. Its translation is CASSLDSLTFYGYTF. The chain joins TRBV13 to TRBJ1-2, with TRBD1 as a possible D gene (5 bases). The V and J ends lost 5 bases and 4 bases respectively, with 17 bases between them. The germline CDR1 and CDR2 sequences are PRHDT and FYEKMQ (reference sequence). This CDR3 is 15 amino acids long. Full variable domain (missing parts from reference TRBV13 and TRBJ1-2): AAGVIQSPRHLIKEKRETATLKCYPIPRHDTVYWYQQGPGQDPQFLISFYEKMQSDKGSIPDRFSAQQFSDYHSELNMSSLELGDSALYFCASSLDSLTFYGYTFGSGTRLTVV.

The chain couples TRBV6-1 to TRBJ2-5; D gene unclear. The V end was cut by 1 base, the J end by 7 bases, with 13 bases between. The CDR3 covers 14 residues. Germline CDR1 reads MNHNS; CDR2 reads SASEGT. The CDR3 region has the DNA TGTGCCAGCAGTGAAGAAATGGAAATCGGGACCCAGTACTTC. It is translated as CASSEEMEIGTQYF.

The rearrangement uses TRBV27 and TRBJ2-1; a weak D match, TRBD2 (5 bases). V lost 8 bases, J lost 0 bases, and 20 bases lay in between. The CDR3 has 17 amino acids. CDR1 and CDR2 (germline): MNHEY, SMNVEV (reference sequence). CDR3 DNA sequence: TGTGCCAGCGGACTGATACCGTCCTCGTACTCCTACAATGAGCAGTTCTTC. This translates into CASGLIPSSYSYNEQFF.

This clonotype was recorded many times. This chain joins TRBV7-3 and TRBJ2-7; 7 bases fit TRBD1. Germline assignment: CDR1 SGHTA and CDR2 FQGTGA. V gave up 5 bases and J gave up 6 bases; unmatched junction bases: 7. This CDR3 spans 13 amino acids. The CDR3 nucleotides read TGTGCCAGCAGCCGTAACTCAGGGGGCGAGCAGTACTTC. This sequence encodes CASSRNSGGEQYF.

This clonotype was observed a few times. This chain uses TRBV7-2 with TRBJ2-7; D unresolved. Germline-derived CDR1 and CDR2 are SGHTA and FQGNSA. The CDR3 runs 12 residues. V dropped 1 base and J dropped 6 bases, with 7 bases sitting between them. The CDR3, as DNA: TGTGCCAGCAGCTTAGGAGGCCTCGAGCAGTACTTC. Its protein product is CASSLGGLEQYF. Drawing the rest from reference TRBV7-2 and TRBJ2-7, the complete variable domain is GAGVSQSPSNKVTEKGKDVELRCDPISGHTALYWYRQSLGQGLEFLIYFQGNSAPDKSGLPSDRFSAERTGGSVSTLTIQRTQQEDSAVYLCASSLGGLEQYFGPGTRLTVT.